These 23 T cell receptor beta chains were all obtained from the same sample, sequenced in a study of blood T cell repertoires in COVID-19. TCRdb keeps only in-frame clones here, not all; method: immunoSEQ multiplex PCR. In the table there are around 270,000 clones, roughly 88% of which are singletons. Sequenced: PBMCs or T cells enriched from blood (not recorded which). The origin of the receptors is a middle-aged woman who had been exposed to COVID-19.

The chain uses TRBV4-2 and TRBJ1-1; 10 nucleotides match TRBD1. CDR1 LGHNA and CDR2 YNFKEQ come from the germline V gene. V lost 3 bases to trimming and J lost 3 bases; unmatched junction nucleotides: 10. There are 17 residues in the CDR3. CDR3 DNA sequence: TGTGCCAGCAGCCACGGGACAGGGGAAAGCCGGGACACTGAAGCTTTCTTT. This gives the protein CASSHGTGESRDTEAFF.

The chain recombines TRBV2 with TRBJ1-4; perhaps TRBD1 as D (5 bases). This CDR3 contains 14 residues. Germline V gene lookup returns CDR1 SNHLY and CDR2 FYNNEI. V lost 6 bases to trimming and J lost 3 bases, with 11 bases between them. CDR3 amino acids: CASSAGGPNEKLFF. The CDR3 nucleotides are TGTGCCAGCAGCGCCGGGGGACCTAATGAAAAACTGTTTTTT.

The chain uses TRBV5-6 and TRBJ1-3; tentatively, D is TRBD1 (5 bases). The CDR3 contains 15 residues. V was cut by 2 bases and J by 0 bases, with 9 bases left in between. CDR1 is SGHDT and CDR2 is YYEEEE in the germline V gene. The CDR3 reads CASSFAGLSGNTIYF. The DNA of the CDR3 is TGTGCCAGCAGCTTTGCAGGGCTCTCTGGAAACACCATATATTTT. Complete variable domain (other parts from reference TRBV5-6 and TRBJ1-3): DAGVTQSPTHLIKTRGQQVTLRCSPKSGHDTVSWYQQALGQGPQFIFQYYEEEERQRGNFPDRFSGHQFPNYSSELNVNALLLGDSALYLCASSFAGLSGNTIYFGEGSWLTVV.

This clone is a singleton in its sample. Germline and junction disagree at one end, which may indicate a read error. The genes are TRBV10-3 and TRBJ2-1, with TRBD2 identical over 14 bases. CDR1 ENHRY and CDR2 SYGVKD come from the germline V gene. CDR3 length equals 20 residues. This chain's CDR3 is CAISEGTSGSPFFSYNEQFF. The CDR3 DNA is TGTGCCATAAGTGAGGGGACTAGCGGGAGTCCTTTCTTCTCCTACAATGAGCAGTTCTTC.

The rearrangement links TRBV5-4 to TRBJ2-5; 7 bases map to TRBD1. The germline V gene has CDR1 SGHNT and CDR2 YYREEE (reference sequence). The CDR3 is made up of 17 amino acids. With V trimmed by 2 bases and J by 0 bases, 10 bases remained unmatched. CDR3 in amino acids: CASSLRRDSMYQETQYF. The DNA of the CDR3 is TGTGCCAGCAGCTTACGCCGGGACAGCATGTACCAAGAGACCCAGTACTTC.

The chain carries TRBV19 and TRBJ1-2; 9 bases are a match to TRBD1. The length of the CDR3 is 16 residues. Looked up from germline, CDR1 is LNHDA and CDR2 is SQIVND (reference sequence). The trim removed 4 bases at V and 5 bases at J, leaving 11 bases unmatched. The CDR3 sequence: CASSRPGTGFDYGYTF. The DNA for the CDR3 is TGTGCCAGTAGTAGACCCGGGACAGGGTTTGATTATGGCTACACCTTC. Full variable domain (remainder filled in from reference TRBV19 and TRBJ1-2): DGGITQSPKYLFRKEGQNVTLSCEQNLNHDAMYWYRQDPGQGLRLIYYSQIVNDFQKGDIAEGYSVSREKKESFPLTVTSAQKNPTAFYLCASSRPGTGFDYGYTFGSGTRLTVV.

Written as DNA, the CDR3 is TGTGCCAGCTACGAGCGGGGACGCACAGATACGCAGTATTTT. This codes for CASYERGRTDTQYF. The chain links TRBV6-5 to TRBJ2-3; 7 nucleotides align to TRBD2. Germline loops: CDR1 MNHEY, CDR2 SVGAGI. The length of the CDR3 is 14 residues. J gave up 1 base and V 8 bases, and 6 bases lay outside the gene matches.

The chain recombines TRBV28 with TRBJ1-2; D remains ambiguous. Trimming pared 5 bases from V and 0 bases from J, leaving 19 bases between. This CDR3 is built from 17 residues. CDR1 MDHEN and CDR2 SYDVKM come from the germline V gene. CDR3 residues: CASSPGSPLSANYGYTF. CDR3 DNA: TGTGCCAGCAGTCCCGGGTCCCCCTTGTCGGCTAACTATGGCTACACCTTC.

The CDR3 DNA sequence: TGTGCCAGTAGTGGAGGGGTAACTAATGAAAAACTGTTTTTT. The encoded protein is CASSGGVTNEKLFF. The chain is built from TRBV19 and TRBJ1-4; perhaps TRBD1 as D (5 bases). This CDR3 is built from 14 residues. The germline gives CDR1 LNHDA, CDR2 SQIVND (reference sequence). V dropped 5 bases and J dropped 1 base, with 8 bases sitting between them.

The genes are TRBV4-1 and TRBJ2-4, with 9 nucleotides matching TRBD1. The CDR3 runs 17 residues. CDR1 and CDR2 (germline): MGHRA, YSYEKL. V was pared by 1 base and J by 2 bases, with 6 bases of the junction left unmatched. The CDR3 here is CASSQGPGQGTKNIQYF. The CDR3 DNA is TGCGCCAGCAGCCAAGGGCCGGGACAGGGTACCAAAAACATTCAGTACTTC.

The genes are TRBV27 and TRBJ1-2; 7 nucleotides agree with TRBD1. This CDR3 has 14 amino acids. V shed 6 bases, J shed 8 bases, and the junction held 12 bases outside the gene matches. Germline V CDR1 and CDR2: MNHEY, SMNVEV (reference sequence). The CDR3 reads CASRLSGQVYGYTF. The CDR3 bases are TGTGCCAGCAGGCTCTCCGGACAGGTGTACGGCTACACCTTC.

This chain links TRBV5-4 with TRBJ1-2; a weak D match, TRBD1 (5 bases). Germline-derived CDR1 and CDR2 are SGHNT and YYREEE (reference sequence). Between the trimmed V and J ends, which lost 1 base and 14 bases, there was a span of 18 bases. CDR3 length equals 13 residues. CDR3 sequence reads: CASSLKGITSQTF. DNA of the CDR3: TGTGCCAGCAGCTTGAAGGGGATCACCTCTCAGACCTTC.

This clone was seen a few times. This chain connects TRBV3-1 (or the pseudogene TRBV3-2) to TRBJ2-7, with D tentatively TRBD2 (6 bases). CDR3 length equals 14 residues. V was clipped by 5 bases and J by 7 bases, with 18 bases between them. CDR1 and CDR2 (germline): LGHDT, YNNKEL (reference sequence). DNA of the CDR3: TGTGCCAGCAGCGCGGGACTCTACTCGGGAGAGCAGTACTTC. Translating gives CASSAGLYSGEQYF.

This clone was seen just once. The chain joins TRBV19 to TRBJ2-1, with a possible D match to TRBD1 (8 bases). The germline V gene encodes CDR1 LNHDA and CDR2 SQIVND (reference sequence). V dropped 5 bases and J dropped 2 bases, with 13 bases sitting between them. The CDR3 consists of 15 residues. The CDR3 DNA sequence: TGTGCCAGTAGTGTACAGGGGGGGACCTACAATGAGCAGTTCTTC. Amino acids: CASSVQGGTYNEQFF. The variable domain in full, completed from reference TRBV19 and TRBJ2-1, reads DGGITQSPKYLFRKEGQNVTLSCEQNLNHDAMYWYRQDPGQGLRLIYYSQIVNDFQKGDIAEGYSVSREKKESFPLTVTSAQKNPTAFYLCASSVQGGTYNEQFFGPGTRLTVL.

About this clone itself: In the same sample, other DNA sequences code for this CDR3. The chain links TRBV3-1 (or the pseudogene TRBV3-2) to TRBJ2-2; 7 bases line up with TRBD2. The CDR3 runs to 14 residues. V was pared by 3 bases and J by 5 bases, with 3 bases of the junction left unmatched. CDR1 is LGHDT and CDR2 is YNNKEL in the germline V gene (reference sequence). The CDR3 loop is CASSQGRGTGELFF. The CDR3 DNA is TGTGCCAGCAGCCAGGGGCGGGGGACCGGGGAGCTGTTTTTT.

The J gene is TRBJ2-3, the V gene TRBV10-3, with D maybe TRBD2 (7 bases). Germline-derived CDR1 and CDR2 are ENHRY and SYGVKD. CDR3 length: 16 residues. With 5 bases removed from V and 2 bases from J, the gap between germline ends came to 17 bases. As DNA, the CDR3 is TGTGCCATCAGTCCTCGCGGGGGACAACCCACAGATACGCAGTATTTT. Protein product: CAISPRGGQPTDTQYF.

This chain joins TRBV15 and TRBJ2-7; unclear D gene. The CDR3 runs 15 residues. Germline V lookup: CDR1 LNHNV, CDR2 YYDKDF (reference sequence). Trimming removed 0 bases from V and 2 bases from J, with 11 bases in between. This CDR3 is CATSRDREHTYEQYF. DNA of the CDR3: TGTGCCACCAGCAGAGATCGAGAGCATACCTACGAGCAGTACTTC.

The count of this clone is one. This chain joins TRBV7-2 and TRBJ2-7, with D possibly matching TRBD2 (6 bases). Germline-derived CDR1 and CDR2 are SGHTA and FQGNSA. The CDR3 length is 16 residues. Trimming left V 1 base short and J 0 bases short, with 13 bases between. Here the CDR3 reads CASSLDIGGSSYEQYF. The CDR3 nucleotides read TGTGCCAGCAGCTTAGATATTGGGGGGAGCTCCTACGAGCAGTACTTC.

V and J are TRBV19 and TRBJ1-1; 7 nucleotides align to TRBD1. The germline CDR1 and CDR2 sequences are LNHDA and SQIVND (reference sequence). V gave up 7 bases and J gave up 4 bases; unmatched junction bases: 9. CDR3 length equals 14 residues. The chain's CDR3 is CASTQVQGGTEAFF. CDR3 coding DNA: TGTGCCAGTACGCAGGTCCAGGGGGGCACTGAAGCTTTCTTT.

The rearrangement uses TRBV11-3 and TRBJ2-1; D remains ambiguous. Germline V gene lookup returns CDR1 SGHNT and CDR2 YENEEA. Between the trimmed V and J ends, which lost 5 bases and 9 bases, there was a span of 8 bases. The CDR3 length is 11 residues. The CDR3 loop is CASSEAGEQFF. The CDR3 nucleotides are TGTGCCAGCAGCGAAGCAGGTGAGCAGTTCTTC.

The genes are TRBV3-1 (or the pseudogene TRBV3-2) and TRBJ2-7; no clear D. The CDR3 runs 14 residues. Germline values: CDR1 LGHDT, CDR2 YNNKEL (reference sequence). The germline V and J ends were trimmed by 1 base and 5 bases, with 12 bases remaining between them. CDR3 sequence reads: CASSQVIPSDEQYF. As DNA, the CDR3 is TGTGCCAGCAGCCAAGTCATCCCCTCGGACGAGCAGTACTTC.

This chain links TRBV18 with TRBJ2-7, with D tentatively TRBD2 (5 bases). V shed 5 bases and J shed 5 bases, with 13 bases lying between them. Germline V lookup: CDR1 KGHSH, CDR2 LQKENI. The CDR3 has 13 residues. For the CDR3, the DNA is TGTGCCAGCTCAGGCGAGGTCGGGGACGAGCAGTACTTC. This translates into CASSGEVGDEQYF.

The chain recombines TRBV18 with TRBJ1-2; D call uncertain. The V and J ends lost 4 bases and 8 bases respectively, with 14 bases between them. The germline V gene encodes CDR1 KGHSH and CDR2 LQKENI. CDR3 size: 13 residues. The CDR3: CASSLSGAGGYTF. The CDR3 coding sequence is TGTGCCAGCTCACTATCAGGTGCTGGGGGCTACACCTTC.